The 22 T cell receptor beta chains reported below all come from one sample, sequenced in a study of cytomegalovirus exposure and HLA in healthy donors. Primers included in the PCR were 60 Vbeta and 13 Jbeta primers. The assay was immunoSEQ multiplex PCR, and TCRdb's table has in-frame clones only and misses some. Of more than 30,000 clones detected, 70% to 85% appear once; the ten largest clones hold approximately 6.3%. The sample consisted of PBMCs. Receptors originate from a young man in good health and CMV-seronegative.

V usage is TRBV28 and J usage is TRBJ2-7; 13 bases are a match to TRBD2. Trimming removed 6 bases from V and 4 bases from J; junction bases left unmatched: 24. The CDR3 totals 21 residues. Germline assignment: CDR1 MDHEN and CDR2 SYDVKM. CDR3 in DNA: TGTGCCAGCAGCCGAGGGGAGAACAGACTAGCGGGAGGCCCGATTTTGTACGAGCAGTACTTC. Encoded protein: CASSRGENRLAGGPILYEQYF.

The chain combines TRBV27 with TRBJ2-3, with 7 bases identical to TRBD2. Looked up from germline, CDR1 is MNHEY and CDR2 is SMNVEV (reference sequence). The V gene end was trimmed by 9 bases and the J gene end by 2 bases; junction bases not matched to a gene: 11. The CDR3 loop spans 15 amino acids. CDR3 nucleotides: TGTGCCAGTCGGGGAGGGTGGATTGACACAGATACGCAGTATTTT. Its translation is CASRGGWIDTDTQYF.

This clone occurred once. This chain uses TRBV6-1 with TRBJ2-7, with 7 bases matching TRBD1. This CDR3 contains 14 residues. CDR1 and CDR2 from the germline V gene are MNHNS and SASEGT. J was trimmed by 3 bases and V by 2 bases; bases with no gene match: 4. Here the CDR3 DNA reads TGTGCCAGCAGTGAACAAGGGGGCAACTACGAGCAGTACTTC. Translation: CASSEQGGNYEQYF.

The J gene is TRBJ2-7, the V gene TRBV28, with TRBD1 matching 9 bases. Per the germline V gene, CDR1 is MDHEN and CDR2 is SYDVKM. The junction had 5 bases not matched to a gene; V was cut back by 3 bases and J by 11 bases. CDR3 length equals 12 residues. CDR3 amino acids: CASSLEGTGKYF. CDR3 nucleotide sequence: TGTGCCAGCAGTTTGGAAGGGACAGGGAAGTACTTC.

The rearrangement links TRBV13 to TRBJ2-4, with 8 bases identical to TRBD1. Germline CDR1 and CDR2: PRHDT and FYEKMQ (reference sequence). The CDR3 covers 15 residues. The V gene end was trimmed by 5 bases and the J gene end by 9 bases; junction bases not matched to a gene: 12. The CDR3 is CASSGSGTGESIQYF. DNA of the CDR3: TGTGCCAGCAGCGGCTCCGGGACAGGTGAGAGCATTCAGTACTTC.

The chain has TRBV2 and TRBJ1-6; a weak D match, TRBD1 (6 bases). Per the germline V gene, CDR1 is SNHLY and CDR2 is FYNNEI. The length of the CDR3 is 13 residues. V lost 1 base and J 12 bases, leaving 10 bases between the germline ends. This chain's CDR3 is CASSEVGAVPLHF. CDR3 DNA sequence: TGTGCCAGCAGTGAAGTGGGGGCGGTACCCCTCCACTTT. The variable domain in full, with the rest retrieved from reference TRBV2 and TRBJ1-6, is EPEVTQTPSHQVTQMGQEVILRCVPISNHLYFYWYRQILGQKVEFLVSFYNNEISEKSEIFDDQFSVERPDGSNFTLKIRSTKLEDSAMYFCASSEVGAVPLHFGNGTRLTVT.

This chain links TRBV2 with TRBJ1-2; D is unresolved. Germline-derived CDR1 and CDR2 are SNHLY and FYNNEI. Trimming pared 1 base from V and 6 bases from J, leaving 9 bases between. The CDR3 totals 13 residues. The CDR3 here is CASSEGERHGYTF. CDR3 nucleotides: TGTGCCAGCAGTGAAGGGGAGAGGCATGGCTACACCTTC.

This clone was observed a few times. The chain carries TRBV28 and TRBJ1-1, with a weak D call TRBD1 (6 bases). Trimming pared 6 bases from V and 5 bases from J, leaving 19 bases between. The CDR3 consists of 15 residues. The germline V gene encodes CDR1 MDHEN and CDR2 SYDVKM. CDR3 DNA: TGTGCCAGCAGCCTTCCGGGACAACGGAGAACTGAAGCTTTCTTT. It yields the protein CASSLPGQRRTEAFF.

This clone was counted a single time. This chain joins TRBV5-6 and TRBJ1-4; 7 nucleotides match TRBD1. The CDR3 runs to 16 residues. V was clipped by 3 bases and J by 3 bases; unmatched bases: 8. CDR1 and CDR2 (germline): SGHDT, YYEEEE. The CDR3 sequence is CASSYQLGQPNEKLFF. CDR3 bases: TGTGCCAGCAGCTACCAACTGGGACAGCCTAATGAAAAACTGTTTTTT.

The J gene is TRBJ2-7, the V gene TRBV9; D might be TRBD2 (5 bases). The V gene's germline CDR1 is SGDLS and CDR2 YYNGEE. The V end lost 0 bases, the J end lost 0 bases, and 10 bases lay between the germline ends. The CDR3 loop spans 15 amino acids. Here the CDR3 DNA reads TGTGCCAGCAGCGTAGAAGTTGGGAGCTCCTACGAGCAGTACTTC. It translates to CASSVEVGSSYEQYF.

The rearrangement links TRBV20-1 to TRBJ2-1; D remains unclear. Trimming removed 5 bases at V and 5 bases at J, with 7 bases between. Germline V lookup: CDR1 DFQATT, CDR2 SNEGSKA (reference sequence). This CDR3 is built from 11 residues. The CDR3 spells CSAWLDNEQFF. CDR3 DNA: TGCAGTGCTTGGCTGGACAATGAGCAGTTCTTC.

The rearrangement joins TRBV19 to TRBJ2-7; the D gene is possibly TRBD2 (6 bases). V was trimmed by 5 bases and J by 4 bases, leaving 15 bases between them. The CDR3 is made up of 14 amino acids. CDR1 is LNHDA, CDR2 SQIVND, per germline (reference sequence). The CDR3, as DNA: TGTGCCAGTAGTGCGGGACCTGGGGGTTACGAGCAGTACTTC. Amino acids: CASSAGPGGYEQYF.

This clone was counted between two and nine times. The V call is TRBV4-1, the J call TRBJ1-4, with 12 bases aligning to TRBD1. The CDR3 covers 17 residues. J gave up 8 bases and V 4 bases, and 11 bases lay outside the gene matches. Germline CDR1 is MGHRA and CDR2 is YSYEKL. CDR3 sequence reads: CASSPGPGQGAREKLFF. Written as DNA, the CDR3 is TGCGCCAGCAGCCCCGGCCCGGGACAGGGGGCTCGGGAAAAACTGTTTTTT.

The rearrangement uses TRBV5-1 and TRBJ1-1, with D unclear. Germline assignment: CDR1 SGHRS and CDR2 YFSETQ. The V end was cut by 0 bases, the J end by 1 base, with 13 bases between. The CDR3 contains 16 residues. This chain's CDR3 is CASSLVPTGSNTEAFF. Here the CDR3 DNA reads TGCGCCAGCAGCTTGGTACCAACGGGATCGAACACTGAAGCTTTCTTT.

This clone was counted a single time. The rearrangement links TRBV25-1 to TRBJ2-1; tentative D call: TRBD2 (5 bases). CDR1 and CDR2 (germline): MGHDK, SYGVNS. This CDR3 comprises 16 residues. V lost 1 base to trimming and J lost 0 bases, with 10 bases between them. CDR3 sequence reads: CASSEWLAGSYNEQFF. The CDR3 DNA reads TGTGCCAGCAGTGAATGGCTAGCAGGCTCCTACAATGAGCAGTTCTTC.

J is TRBJ2-5 and V is TRBV9; D ambiguous. The CDR3 is made up of 13 amino acids. Trimming removed 2 bases at V and 2 bases at J, with 7 bases between. Looked up from germline, CDR1 is SGDLS and CDR2 is YYNGEE. In DNA, the CDR3 is TGTGCCAGCAGCGTGGTCAGTCAAGAGACCCAGTACTTC. Its protein is CASSVVSQETQYF.

This sequence joins TRBV7-9 and TRBJ1-2; 8 bases line up with TRBD1. The junction had 6 bases not matched to a gene; V was cut back by 2 bases and J by 4 bases. The CDR3 covers 15 residues. Germline V CDR1 and CDR2: SEHNR, FQNEAQ (reference sequence). In DNA form, the CDR3 reads TGTGCCAGCAGCTTATCGACAGGGGAACTCTATGGCTACACCTTC. Amino acids: CASSLSTGELYGYTF.

The chain couples TRBV28 to TRBJ1-5, with D perhaps matching TRBD1 (5 bases). Looked up from germline, CDR1 is MDHEN and CDR2 is SYDVKM. The CDR3 totals 15 residues. CDR3 loop: CTTGGITYSNQPQHF. The CDR3 nucleotides are TGTACCACTGGGGGGATTACTTATAGCAATCAGCCCCAGCATTTT.

Comments on this clone: At one boundary the junction diverges from the germline segment, which might be a read error. J is TRBJ1-2 and V is TRBV5-1, with D possibly being TRBD1 (5 bases). The germline V gene has CDR1 SGHRS and CDR2 YFSETQ. The length of the CDR3 is 14 residues. The CDR3 DNA reads as TGCGCCAGCAGCTTGGCCCAGGGAAACTATGGCTACCCCTTC. This translates into CASSLAQGNYGYPF.

The genes are TRBV6-1 and TRBJ2-5, with TRBD1 identical over 7 bases. The germline V gene has CDR1 MNHNS and CDR2 SASEGT. This CDR3 is 15 amino acids long. With V trimmed by 6 bases and J by 4 bases, 11 bases remained unmatched. CDR3 region: CASSPPGGKGETQYF. The CDR3 DNA follows: TGTGCCAGCAGCCCCCCAGGGGGAAAGGGAGAGACCCAGTACTTC.

The gene calls are TRBV6-1 and TRBJ2-2; 8 bases agree with TRBD2. This CDR3 spans 14 amino acids. J was trimmed by 5 bases and V by 7 bases; bases with no gene match: 6. CDR1 MNHNS and CDR2 SASEGT come from the germline V gene. In nucleotides, the CDR3 is TGTGCCAGCAACCCGGGACTAGGGACCGGGGAGCTGTTTTTT. Residues: CASNPGLGTGELFF.

This clone appeared a single time. The chain recombines TRBV19 with TRBJ2-7; 10 bases fit TRBD2. The CDR3 sequence is 16 residues long. Germline V gene lookup returns CDR1 LNHDA and CDR2 SQIVND (reference sequence). After removal of 3 bases from V and 1 base from J, the junction contained 6 bases not matched to a gene. CDR3 nucleotides: TGTGCCAGTAGTATCGAACTAGCGGGGAGTTCCTACGAGCAGTACTTC. It specifies CASSIELAGSSYEQYF. The variable domain in full, with the rest retrieved from reference TRBV19 and TRBJ2-7, is DGGITQSPKYLFRKEGQNVTLSCEQNLNHDAMYWYRQDPGQGLRLIYYSQIVNDFQKGDIAEGYSVSREKKESFPLTVTSAQKNPTAFYLCASSIELAGSSYEQYFGPGTRLTVT.